This T cell receptor beta chain was profiled in a study of Ad26.COV2.S vaccination and SARS-CoV-2 variants. Study-wide context: The Ad26.COV2.S arm of the COV1001 trial was where the donor was placed. Once or twice, 56 days apart, Ad26.COV2.S was delivered intramuscularly.

Treatment defined: about 20 received Ad26.COV2.S at low or high dose, single or two shots; five or six received placebo; per-sample allocation not given. Sampling occurred on day 63 after the first vaccine or placebo injection. Trimming pared 5 bases from V and 2 bases from J, leaving 13 bases between. CDR3 length: 16 amino acids. Germline V CDR1 and CDR2: LNHDA, SQIVND (reference sequence). Profiled with immunoSEQ multiplex PCR; TCRdb holds only in-frame clones, not every one. The data hold fewer than 900,000 clones, with roughly 90% observed a single time. The sequenced sample was peripheral blood, obtained in a trial of Ad26.COV2.S vaccine versus placebo. The chain employs TRBV19 and TRBJ2-6; D is ambiguous. The receptor comes from a person aged 18-65 years who received the Ad26.COV2.S COVID-19 vaccine or a placebo. CDR3 loop: CASSPGAAPGANVLTF. The CDR3 DNA sequence: TGTGCCAGTAGTCCCGGCGCAGCCCCTGGGGCCAACGTCCTGACTTTC.